This is a list of T cell receptor beta chains from one sample in a study of radiation and T cells in renal cell carcinoma. Libraries were prepared by immunoSEQ multiplex PCR; TCRdb keeps only in-frame clonotypes and omits some of them. The table lists approximately 140,000 clones, about 87% of them singletons. The sample was blood, taken from a patient whose treatment included radiotherapy and nephrectomy. The receptors were gathered from a woman aged 65 to 85 with renal cell carcinoma. Each CDR3 is given with its conserved first and last residue. The order of the fields is J gene, clone size, D gene, V gene, CDR3 DNA, CDR3 protein. D genes are given only for firm matches. Where a row states a size, it is once, few, many or the class of an expanded clone; other rows omit it.

j_gene: TRBJ1-2; abundance: -; d_gene: -; v_gene: TRBV5-4; CDR3nt: TGTGCCAGCAGCTTGGAGCAGATTTATGGCTACACCTTC; CDR3aa: CASSLEQIYGYTF
j_gene: TRBJ1-4; abundance: -; d_gene: -; v_gene: TRBV27; CDR3nt: TGTGCCAGCAGCGAAGGGAGGGAGGGTCGGTTTGAAAAACTGTTTTTT; CDR3aa: CASSEGREGRFEKLFF
j_gene: TRBJ2-7; abundance: -; d_gene: TRBD1; v_gene: TRBV5-6; CDR3nt: TGTGCCAGCAGCGCACCTTCGGGACAGGGCTACGAGCAGTACTTC; CDR3aa: CASSAPSGQGYEQYF
j_gene: TRBJ1-1; abundance: -; d_gene: -; v_gene: TRBV29-1; CDR3nt: TGCAGCGTTACACACAACATGAACACTGAAGCTTTCTTT; CDR3aa: CSVTHNMNTEAFF
j_gene: TRBJ1-6; abundance: -; d_gene: -; v_gene: TRBV7-8; CDR3nt: TGTGCCAGCAGCCTTACTTGGGGGGGGAAACATTCACCCCTCCACTTT; CDR3aa: CASSLTWGGKHSPLHF
j_gene: TRBJ2-1; abundance: -; d_gene: TRBD1; v_gene: TRBV19; CDR3nt: TGTGCCAGTAGTAAAGGGACAGGGAACACGGGGGACTACAATGAGCAGTTCTTC; CDR3aa: CASSKGTGNTGDYNEQFF
j_gene: TRBJ1-2; abundance: -; d_gene: -; v_gene: TRBV4-2; CDR3nt: TGTGCCAGCAGCCAAGGTCGGGGGGCTGGGAGCTATGGCTACACCTTC; CDR3aa: CASSQGRGAGSYGYTF
j_gene: TRBJ1-1; abundance: -; d_gene: -; v_gene: TRBV7-2; CDR3nt: TGTGCCAGCAGCTTATCGTGGGTCACTGAAGCTTTCTTT; CDR3aa: CASSLSWVTEAFF
j_gene: TRBJ1-1; abundance: -; d_gene: -; v_gene: TRBV2; CDR3nt: TGTGCCAGCATTCACAGGGTTTTGAACACTGAAGCTTTCTTT; CDR3aa: CASIHRVLNTEAFF
j_gene: TRBJ1-1; abundance: -; d_gene: -; v_gene: TRBV30; CDR3nt: TGTGCCTGGAGTGTAAGTCGGCCCGAGGGGTACACTGAAGCTTTCTTT; CDR3aa: CAWSVSRPEGYTEAFF
j_gene: TRBJ2-3; abundance: -; d_gene: TRBD1; v_gene: TRBV27; CDR3nt: TGTGCCAGCAGTTTCCGGGACAGGGGGCGGAAAACAGATACGCAGTATTTT; CDR3aa: CASSFRDRGRKTDTQYF
j_gene: TRBJ2-3; abundance: -; d_gene: -; v_gene: TRBV7-2; CDR3nt: TGTGCCAGCAGATTCTCGGGCCACGGGGCGAACACAGATACGCAGTATTTT; CDR3aa: CASRFSGHGANTDTQYF
j_gene: TRBJ1-1; abundance: -; d_gene: -; v_gene: TRBV7-2; CDR3nt: TGTGCCAGCAGCCGATACACCCAGACAGTGAACACTGAAGCTTTCTTT; CDR3aa: CASSRYTQTVNTEAFF
j_gene: TRBJ1-1; abundance: -; d_gene: -; v_gene: TRBV28; CDR3nt: TGTGCCAGCAGTTTAAGGGGGAGTGGGCATACCCAATTTGAAGCTTTCTTT; CDR3aa: CASSLRGSGHTQFEAFF
j_gene: TRBJ1-2; abundance: -; d_gene: -; v_gene: TRBV10-3; CDR3nt: TGTGCCATCAGTGAAGACGGGCCTCGTTATGGCTACACCTTC; CDR3aa: CAISEDGPRYGYTF
j_gene: TRBJ2-4; abundance: -; d_gene: -; v_gene: TRBV5-6; CDR3nt: TGTGCCAGCAGCCAGGACTGGACTATCGCCAAAAACATTCAGTACTTC; CDR3aa: CASSQDWTIAKNIQYF
j_gene: TRBJ2-5; abundance: -; d_gene: -; v_gene: TRBV15; CDR3nt: TGTGCCACCAGCCCCCGAGCGAGGGTAGAAGAGACCCAGTACTTC; CDR3aa: CATSPRARVEETQYF
j_gene: TRBJ2-3; abundance: -; d_gene: -; v_gene: TRBV5-1; CDR3nt: TGCGCCAGCAGCTTGGGGCGGGGAGATACGCAGTATTTT; CDR3aa: CASSLGRGDTQYF
j_gene: TRBJ1-1; abundance: -; d_gene: -; v_gene: TRBV4-3; CDR3nt: TGCGCCAGCAGCCAAGATCGTAGGGGGGGAGCTTTCTTT; CDR3aa: CASSQDRRGGAFF
j_gene: TRBJ1-2; abundance: -; d_gene: -; v_gene: TRBV5-4; CDR3nt: TGTGCCAGCACCCGGGGGCAGGGGAATTTGCAAGGCTACACCTTC; CDR3aa: CASTRGQGNLQGYTF
j_gene: TRBJ1-3; abundance: -; d_gene: -; v_gene: TRBV5-1; CDR3nt: TGCGCCAGCAGCTTGCCGGACTCTGGAAACACCATATATTTT; CDR3aa: CASSLPDSGNTIYF
j_gene: TRBJ1-6; abundance: -; d_gene: TRBD1; v_gene: TRBV10-2; CDR3nt: TGCGCCAGCAGGACTACAGGGGGCAATTCACCCCTCCACTTT; CDR3aa: CASRTTGGNSPLHF
j_gene: TRBJ1-2; abundance: -; d_gene: -; v_gene: TRBV5-1; CDR3nt: TGCGCCAGCAGCTTGGGCACGACTAACTATGGCTACACCTTC; CDR3aa: CASSLGTTNYGYTF
j_gene: TRBJ1-3; abundance: -; d_gene: TRBD1; v_gene: TRBV7-8; CDR3nt: TGTGCCAGCAGCTCGACAGGGAGCTCTGGAAACACCATATATTTT; CDR3aa: CASSSTGSSGNTIYF
j_gene: TRBJ2-1; abundance: -; d_gene: -; v_gene: TRBV30; CDR3nt: TGTGCCTGCGTGGGGGGATACAATGAGCAGTTCTTC; CDR3aa: CACVGGYNEQFF
j_gene: TRBJ2-7; abundance: -; d_gene: -; v_gene: TRBV6-6; CDR3nt: TGTGCCAGCAGGAAACAGTCAACAGGGAGCTCCTACGAGCAGTACTTC; CDR3aa: CASRKQSTGSSYEQYF
j_gene: TRBJ1-2; abundance: -; d_gene: -; v_gene: TRBV4-1; CDR3nt: TGCGCCAGCAGTCACACTAACTATGGCTACACCTTC; CDR3aa: CASSHTNYGYTF
j_gene: TRBJ1-2; abundance: once; d_gene: -; v_gene: TRBV7-2; CDR3nt: TGTGCCAGCAGCGCCTCCACCTCTAACTATGGCTACACCTTC; CDR3aa: CASSASTSNYGYTF
j_gene: TRBJ2-3; abundance: -; d_gene: -; v_gene: TRBV4-2; CDR3nt: TGTGCCAGCAGCCAAGATGACCTCCCAATTATCACAGATACGCAGTATTTT; CDR3aa: CASSQDDLPIITDTQYF
j_gene: TRBJ2-1; abundance: -; d_gene: TRBD2; v_gene: TRBV5-1; CDR3nt: TGCGCCAGCAGCCCCTATGGGGGGGGTGCGGCGTACAATGAGCAGTTCTTC; CDR3aa: CASSPYGGGAAYNEQFF
j_gene: TRBJ1-6; abundance: -; d_gene: -; v_gene: TRBV7-9; CDR3nt: TGTGCCAGCAGCTTGAGTGGAGGGAAAAAACCACCCCTCCACTTT; CDR3aa: CASSLSGGKKPPLHF
j_gene: TRBJ2-7; abundance: -; d_gene: -; v_gene: TRBV12-2; CDR3nt: TGTGCAAGTCGCTTCCCCACACGGCAAGGGCGAAGATACTACGAGCAGTACTTC; CDR3aa: CASRFPTRQGRRYYEQYF
j_gene: TRBJ1-1; abundance: -; d_gene: -; v_gene: TRBV12-5; CDR3nt: TGTGCTAGTGGTTTGGGGACGGAGAACACTGAAGCTTTCTTT; CDR3aa: CASGLGTENTEAFF
j_gene: TRBJ1-5; abundance: -; d_gene: -; v_gene: TRBV6-6; CDR3nt: TGTGCCAGCAGTTACTCGGGAGGGCTTGATCAGCCCCAGCATTTT; CDR3aa: CASSYSGGLDQPQHF
j_gene: TRBJ2-3; abundance: once; d_gene: TRBD2; v_gene: TRBV5-5; CDR3nt: TGTGCCAGCAGCGCTAGCGGGGGGCCCACAGATACGCAGTATTTT; CDR3aa: CASSASGGPTDTQYF
j_gene: TRBJ2-3; abundance: -; d_gene: TRBD2; v_gene: TRBV11-3; CDR3nt: TGTGCCAGCAGCTTAAAGCTAGCGGGGGTCACAGATACGCAGTATTTT; CDR3aa: CASSLKLAGVTDTQYF
j_gene: TRBJ1-5; abundance: -; d_gene: -; v_gene: TRBV7-6; CDR3nt: TGTGCCAGCAGCTCCGGGGCCGGGGGGCATCAGCCCCAGCATTTT; CDR3aa: CASSSGAGGHQPQHF
j_gene: TRBJ2-5; abundance: -; d_gene: -; v_gene: TRBV5-4; CDR3nt: TGTGCCAGCAGCCCTAGGGAGCAATTAGCGACCCAGTACTTC; CDR3aa: CASSPREQLATQYF
j_gene: TRBJ2-7; abundance: -; d_gene: TRBD2; v_gene: TRBV9; CDR3nt: TGTGCCAGCAGCGTCCAAGCGGGGGGGCCGTCCTACGAGCAGTACTTC; CDR3aa: CASSVQAGGPSYEQYF
j_gene: TRBJ1-1; abundance: -; d_gene: -; v_gene: TRBV6-5; CDR3nt: TGTGCCAGCAGTTACTCGACGGCCCGGAACACTGAAGCTTTCTTT; CDR3aa: CASSYSTARNTEAFF
j_gene: TRBJ1-1; abundance: -; d_gene: -; v_gene: TRBV4-2; CDR3nt: TGTGCCAGCAGCCTTCGGGAGCGGGGGACTGAAGCTTTCTTT; CDR3aa: CASSLRERGTEAFF
j_gene: TRBJ2-5; abundance: -; d_gene: TRBD1; v_gene: TRBV6-1; CDR3nt: TGTGCCAGCAGGACGACAGGGGTGGAGACCCAGTACTTC; CDR3aa: CASRTTGVETQYF
j_gene: TRBJ2-3; abundance: -; d_gene: -; v_gene: TRBV15; CDR3nt: TGTGCCACCAGCAGAGACCTCACCCGGGCCTCTAATGCAGATACGCAGTATTTT; CDR3aa: CATSRDLTRASNADTQYF
j_gene: TRBJ1-5; abundance: few; d_gene: -; v_gene: TRBV5-1; CDR3nt: TGCGCCAGCAGCTTGGCCGGGGGGAACAATCAGCCCCAGCATTTT; CDR3aa: CASSLAGGNNQPQHF
j_gene: TRBJ2-1; abundance: -; d_gene: TRBD2; v_gene: TRBV5-1; CDR3nt: TGCGCCAGCAGCCCGTGGACTAGTCCCAGCAATGAGCAGTTCTTC; CDR3aa: CASSPWTSPSNEQFF
j_gene: TRBJ1-3; abundance: -; d_gene: -; v_gene: TRBV19; CDR3nt: TGTGCCAGTAGTATCCCCGCGGTTCTTGGAAACACCATATATTTT; CDR3aa: CASSIPAVLGNTIYF
j_gene: TRBJ1-6; abundance: -; d_gene: TRBD1; v_gene: TRBV6-1; CDR3nt: TGTGCCAGCAGCCTACCGGGACAGGGTTCACCCCTCCACTTT; CDR3aa: CASSLPGQGSPLHF
j_gene: TRBJ2-5; abundance: -; d_gene: TRBD2; v_gene: TRBV13; CDR3nt: TGTGCCAGCAGCTTGAGGGTAGCGGGGGTTTTGGACTTC; CDR3aa: CASSLRVAGVLDF
j_gene: TRBJ2-3; abundance: -; d_gene: -; v_gene: TRBV19; CDR3nt: TGTGCCAGTAGTCGGGCGGCGTCAGATACGCAGTATTTT; CDR3aa: CASSRAASDTQYF
j_gene: TRBJ2-5; abundance: -; d_gene: TRBD2; v_gene: TRBV29-1; CDR3nt: TGCAGCGTTGAAGTAGCGGGGGGCCAAGAGACCCAGTACTTC; CDR3aa: CSVEVAGGQETQYF
j_gene: TRBJ2-7; abundance: -; d_gene: TRBD1; v_gene: TRBV19; CDR3nt: TGTGCCAGTAGTATGGCCGGGACAGGGCCCCACGAGCAGTACTTC; CDR3aa: CASSMAGTGPHEQYF
j_gene: TRBJ2-1; abundance: -; d_gene: -; v_gene: TRBV5-1; CDR3nt: TGCGCCAGCGCGGTTAAGGGGAATGAGCAGTTCTTC; CDR3aa: CASAVKGNEQFF
j_gene: TRBJ1-4; abundance: -; d_gene: TRBD1; v_gene: TRBV5-4; CDR3nt: TGTGCCAGCAGCTTGGACAGGGGTACTAATGAAAAACTGTTTTTT; CDR3aa: CASSLDRGTNEKLFF
j_gene: TRBJ1-2; abundance: -; d_gene: -; v_gene: TRBV29-1; CDR3nt: TGCAGCGTTGGTGGCCATAACTATGGCTACACCTTC; CDR3aa: CSVGGHNYGYTF
j_gene: TRBJ1-4; abundance: -; d_gene: -; v_gene: TRBV9; CDR3nt: TGTGCCAGCAGCGTAAAGGGAGGGCATGAAAAACTGTTTTTT; CDR3aa: CASSVKGGHEKLFF